One and the same sample provided the 29 T cell receptor beta chains below, sequenced in a study of identical twins. TCRdb reanalysed the 5' RACE reads using MiXCR and keeps one entry per CDR3 protein. The profile shows more than 1.5 million distinct CDR3 sequences, roughly a third of them singletons. The sample consisted of cord blood. These TCRs come from a newborn girl in good health.

On this clonotype itself: At one boundary the junction diverges from the germline segment, which might be a read error. The V gene is TRBV4-1, the J gene TRBJ2-3, with unresolved D. Germline V gene data show CDR1 as MGHRA and CDR2 as YSYEKL. This CDR3 comprises 18 residues. DNA of the CDR3: TGCGCCAGCAGCCAAGATCTTCGGGCCCTTGGTGGCACGGATACGCAGTATTTT. It yields the protein CASSQDLRALGGTDTQYF.

The gene calls are TRBV9 and TRBJ1-2; unclear D gene. The germline V and J ends were trimmed by 3 bases and 4 bases, with 10 bases remaining between them. Germline loops: CDR1 SGDLS, CDR2 YYNGEE. This CDR3 contains 13 residues. This CDR3 is CASSGGSTYGYTF. The CDR3 nucleotides are TGTGCCAGCAGCGGAGGGAGCACCTATGGCTACACCTTC.

This clonotype was observed a few times. The chain carries TRBV15 and TRBJ2-1; D is perhaps TRBD1 or TRBD2 (5 bases each). Germline CDR1 LNHNV, CDR2 YYDKDF (reference sequence). This CDR3 contains 17 residues. The V end lost 0 bases, the J end lost 4 bases, and 16 bases lay between the germline ends. CDR3 residues: CATSRDAMGTGYNEQFF. CDR3 coding DNA: TGTGCCACCAGCAGAGATGCGATGGGGACGGGGTACAATGAGCAGTTCTTC.

The chain combines TRBV5-1 with TRBJ2-3; D is unclear. Germline V gene sequence: CDR1 SGHRS, CDR2 YFSETQ. V shed 3 bases and J shed 3 bases, with 14 bases lying between them. The length of the CDR3 is 15 residues. The CDR3 coding sequence is TGCGCCAGCAGCTCTCTAACGCCCAGGACAGATACGCAGTATTTT. Translating gives CASSSLTPRTDTQYF.

This clonotype has a handful of counts. The genes are TRBV20-1 and TRBJ1-2, with D unclear. CDR3 length: 10 residues. Trimming took 7 bases from V and 8 from J, leaving 11 bases between them. Germline V gene lookup returns CDR1 DFQATT and CDR2 SNEGSKA (reference sequence). CDR3 region: CSVTDGGYTF. The DNA for the CDR3 is TGCAGTGTTACCGACGGAGGCTACACCTTC.

The chain joins TRBV20-1 to TRBJ1-1; possibly TRBD1 for D (6 bases). There are 14 residues in the CDR3. Germline lookup yields CDR1 DFQATT and CDR2 SNEGSKA (reference sequence). Trimming left V 4 bases short and J 5 bases short, with 17 bases between. CDR3 sequence: CSAKEGHGGTEAFF. The CDR3 DNA reads TGCAGTGCTAAAGAGGGACATGGGGGTACTGAAGCTTTCTTT.

V is TRBV19 and J is TRBJ2-1; 13 bases fit TRBD2. The CDR3 has 16 residues. The ends lost 5 bases at V and 5 bases at J; junction bases unmatched: 6. CDR1 and CDR2 (germline): LNHDA, SQIVND (reference sequence). CDR3 sequence reads: CASSDIGTSGDNEQFF. In DNA form, the CDR3 reads TGTGCCAGTAGTGACATCGGGACTAGCGGGGACAATGAGCAGTTCTTC. The whole variable domain, filled in from reference TRBV19 and TRBJ2-1, reads DGGITQSPKYLFRKEGQNVTLSCEQNLNHDAMYWYRQDPGQGLRLIYYSQIVNDFQKGDIAEGYSVSREKKESFPLTVTSAQKNPTAFYLCASSDIGTSGDNEQFFGPGTRLTVL.

The V and J genes are TRBV20-1 and TRBJ1-1, with a possible D match to TRBD1 (5 bases). CDR3 length equals 15 residues. Germline CDR1 and CDR2: DFQATT and SNEGSKA (reference sequence). V was cut by 3 bases and J by 0 bases, with 14 bases left in between. In DNA form, the CDR3 reads TGCAGTGCTAGGCGACCGGGACCTCTGAACACTGAAGCTTTCTTT. Its protein product is CSARRPGPLNTEAFF.

This clonotype was seen many times. The rearrangement joins TRBV5-4 to TRBJ1-1, with D perhaps matching TRBD1 (5 bases). Germline CDR1 is SGHNT and CDR2 is YYREEE (reference sequence). This CDR3 is built from 14 residues. V was pared by 3 bases and J by 0 bases, with 9 bases between. In DNA form, the CDR3 reads TGTGCCAGCAGCTCGGGACTTCTGAACACTGAAGCTTTCTTT. Its translation is CASSSGLLNTEAFF.

The chain employs TRBV11-2 and TRBJ2-3, with D perhaps TRBD2 (5 bases). Germline assignment: CDR1 SGHAT and CDR2 FQNNGV. The V end lost 3 bases, the J end lost 6 bases, and 16 bases lay between the germline ends. The length of the CDR3 is 15 residues. CDR3 nucleotides: TGTGCCAGCAGCTTTGGACGAGGGCGGCGGGATACGCAGTATTTT. Amino acid sequence: CASSFGRGRRDTQYF.

V and J are TRBV28 and TRBJ2-7; 7 bases align to TRBD2. The CDR3 consists of 14 residues. CDR1 and CDR2 from the germline V gene are MDHEN and SYDVKM. The V gene end was trimmed by 2 bases and the J gene end by 7 bases; junction bases not matched to a gene: 8. CDR3 nucleotides: TGTGCCAGCAGTTTAAGGGGAGGGATGAATGAGCAGTACTTC. Amino acid sequence: CASSLRGGMNEQYF.

This clonotype appeared a few times. The chain is built from TRBV6-1 and TRBJ1-2; the D gene is possibly TRBD1 (5 bases). Germline V gene sequence: CDR1 MNHNS, CDR2 SASEGT. Trimming removed 1 base from V and 7 bases from J, with 16 bases in between. This CDR3 has 15 residues. The CDR3 DNA reads TGTGCCAGCAGTGAAGTTTGGAAGGGGCCCGGTGGCTACACCTTC. Protein product: CASSEVWKGPGGYTF.

This clonotype was seen more than once but under ten times. The chain links TRBV5-1 to TRBJ2-1; 9 bases are a match to TRBD2. The length of the CDR3 is 15 residues. Losses at the gene ends were 5 bases for V and 2 bases for J; bases not matched to a gene: 5. Germline values: CDR1 SGHRS, CDR2 YFSETQ. This CDR3 is CASSRSSGAYNEQFF. CDR3 nucleotide sequence: TGCGCCAGCAGTCGGTCTAGCGGGGCCTACAATGAGCAGTTCTTC.

The CDR3: CASSLGPLLMNTEAFF. CDR3 sequence (DNA): TGTGCCAGCAGTTTGGGGCCGCTTCTGATGAACACTGAAGCTTTCTTT. The chain uses TRBV28 and TRBJ1-1; TRBD1 might be the D (5 bases). The V and J ends lost 3 bases and 0 bases respectively, with 14 bases between them. CDR3 length: 16 amino acids. Germline V gives CDR1 MDHEN, CDR2 SYDVKM.

The chain has TRBV9 and TRBJ2-1, with 10 bases that match TRBD2. V lost 4 bases and J lost 3; bases outside the gene matches: 10. This CDR3 has 17 amino acids. CDR1 is SGDLS and CDR2 is YYNGEE in the germline V gene. The DNA of the CDR3 is TGTGCCAGCAGCACCGGGCCTAGCGGGAGAGGCTACAATGAGCAGTTCTTC. Protein sequence: CASSTGPSGRGYNEQFF.

The genes are TRBV20-1 and TRBJ2-7; 9 bases map to TRBD1. V trimming: 3 bases; J trimming: 0 bases; junction bases outside the gene matches: 6. This CDR3 has 15 residues. CDR1 and CDR2 (germline): DFQATT, SNEGSKA (reference sequence). This CDR3 reads CSASIETGGSYEQYF. Here the CDR3 DNA reads TGCAGTGCTAGTATCGAGACAGGGGGCTCCTACGAGCAGTACTTC.

The chain uses TRBV18 and TRBJ2-3; tentative D call: TRBD2 (6 bases). CDR1 is KGHSH and CDR2 is LQKENI in the germline V gene. V was trimmed by 3 bases and J by 3 bases, leaving 16 bases between them. The CDR3 runs to 16 residues. The CDR3 nucleotides are TGTGCCAGCTCACCCTTAATAGCGGAGTTTACAGATACGCAGTATTTT. Amino acids: CASSPLIAEFTDTQYF.

This clonotype was seen a handful of times. The gene calls are TRBV20-1 and TRBJ1-5; 9 bases match TRBD1. Germline V lookup: CDR1 DFQATT, CDR2 SNEGSKA (reference sequence). Trimming removed 5 bases from V and 4 bases from J; junction bases left unmatched: 6. There are 14 residues in the CDR3. The CDR3 reads CSAPRQGGNQPQHF. The CDR3 coding sequence is TGCAGTGCTCCCCGACAGGGGGGTAATCAGCCCCAGCATTTT.

J is TRBJ2-5 and V is TRBV12-3 or TRBV12-4, with 8 positions matching TRBD2. The CDR3 runs 14 residues. The V segment lost 6 bases and the J segment 3 bases; nucleotides outside the gene matches: 6. The CDR3 nucleotides are TGTGCCAGCAGAAATCCGGGACTAGAAGAGACCCAGTACTTC. The encoded protein is CASRNPGLEETQYF.

The table lists this clonotype with a count of one. The V gene is TRBV20-1, the J gene TRBJ2-1; 9 nucleotides align to TRBD2. The J call could be wrong; TRBJ2-7 is a better fit for the DNA end. This CDR3 has 16 amino acids. Germline assignment: CDR1 DFQATT and CDR2 SNEGSKA (reference sequence). The CDR3 coding sequence is TGCAGTGCTAGAGATCAACTAGCGGGTCCCTACAATGAGCAGTACTTC. Its protein product is CSARDQLAGPYNEQYF.

This clonotype was seen ten or more times. The J gene is TRBJ1-2, the V gene TRBV29-1, with D possibly being TRBD1 (6 bases). V shed 6 bases and J shed 8 bases, with 10 bases lying between them. There are 10 residues in the CDR3. Germline V gene data show CDR1 as SQVTM and CDR2 as ANQGSEA. The CDR3 sequence is CSVHRDGYTF. CDR3 nucleotides: TGCAGCGTCCACAGGGACGGCTACACCTTC.

The chain carries TRBV14 and TRBJ2-7, with a weak D call TRBD1 (5 bases). The germline V and J ends were trimmed by 1 base and 5 bases, with 12 bases remaining between them. This CDR3 is built from 14 residues. CDR1 and CDR2 from the germline V gene are SGHDN and FVKESK. The CDR3 spells CASSQATVSHEQYF. The CDR3 nucleotides are TGTGCCAGCAGCCAAGCGACAGTGTCCCACGAGCAGTACTTC.

This sequence joins TRBV5-1 and TRBJ2-7; D is unclear. This CDR3 has 15 residues. Trimming took 0 bases from V and 0 from J, leaving 10 bases between them. Germline CDR1 reads SGHRS; CDR2 reads YFSETQ. CDR3 sequence: CASSLEGYGSYEQYF. In DNA form, the CDR3 reads TGCGCCAGCAGCTTGGAAGGTTACGGCTCCTACGAGCAGTACTTC.

The rearrangement links TRBV20-1 to TRBJ2-4, with D unclear. This CDR3 contains 14 residues. Trimming took 5 bases from V and 0 from J, leaving 11 bases between them. The germline V gene encodes CDR1 DFQATT and CDR2 SNEGSKA (reference sequence). For the CDR3, the DNA is TGCAGTGCTCAACCACCAGTAGCCAAAAACATTCAGTACTTC. Protein product: CSAQPPVAKNIQYF.

The genes are TRBV6-1 and TRBJ1-5; D is undetermined. V lost 4 bases to trimming and J lost 4 bases, with 17 bases between them. Germline CDR1 reads MNHNS; CDR2 reads SASEGT. This CDR3 is built from 16 residues. The chain's CDR3 is CASSGEPARRNQPQHF. The CDR3 DNA reads TGTGCCAGCAGTGGTGAACCAGCCAGACGAAATCAGCCCCAGCATTTT.

This clonotype appeared a few times. The CDR3 nucleotides read TGCAGTGCTAGGAGTAACCCGGCGGGTGCACCAGATACGCAGTATTTT. Encoded protein: CSARSNPAGAPDTQYF. The chain joins TRBV20-1 to TRBJ2-3; maybe TRBD2 (5 bases). Germline lookup yields CDR1 DFQATT and CDR2 SNEGSKA (reference sequence). V was trimmed by 3 bases and J by 4 bases, leaving 20 bases between them. This CDR3 comprises 16 residues.

As regards this clonotype: The conserved phenylalanine or tryptophan is not found at the CDR3 terminus, so this likely reflects a read error. The CDR3 coding sequence is TGTGCCAGCAGTGTACTAGCGGGGGGCCTAACTTACAATGAGCAGTTCCTC. This sequence encodes CASSVLAGGLTYNEQFL. The rearrangement uses TRBV2 and TRBJ2-1; 12 positions match TRBD2. The CDR3 has 17 residues. The germline V gene has CDR1 SNHLY and CDR2 FYNNEI. The trim removed 4 bases at V and 4 bases at J, leaving 8 bases unmatched.

Notes on this clonotype: Its ends do not fully match the called genes, so a read error is possible. The rearrangement links TRBV7-2 to TRBJ2-7, with 13 bases fitting TRBD2. Germline V gene sequence: CDR1 SGHTA, CDR2 FQGNSA. This CDR3 comprises 15 residues. The CDR3 here is CAGSSTSGRWDEQYF. For the CDR3, the DNA is TGTGCCGGCAGCTCGACTAGCGGGAGGTGGGATGAGCAGTACTTC.

Written as DNA, the CDR3 is TGCGCCAGCACCGTGACAGGGGCGTGGAGCACTGAAGCTTTCTTT. The encoded protein is CASTVTGAWSTEAFF. The V gene is TRBV10-2, the J gene TRBJ1-1; 8 nucleotides line up with TRBD1. With 7 bases clipped from V and 4 bases from J, the junction kept 11 bases outside the gene matches. The germline V gene encodes CDR1 WSHSY and CDR2 SAAADI. The CDR3 loop spans 15 amino acids.